This TCR beta chain was captured in a study of control samples from healthy donors and cancer patients. Trimming took 6 bases from V and 1 from J, leaving 9 bases between them. The CDR3 loop spans 13 amino acids. Germline V gene data show CDR1 as LGHNA and CDR2 as YNFKEQ. Profiled with immunoSEQ multiplex PCR; TCRdb holds only in-frame clones, not every one. The top ten clones hold around 8.2% of a sample with about 88,000 clones, more than 85% of them seen once. This clone was counted a single time. The receptor's source is a man aged 18 to 35 in good health. This chain uses TRBV4-2 with TRBJ1-1; possibly TRBD1 for D (5 bases). Sequencing was carried out using blood. The CDR3 region is CASSGGGNTEAFF. CDR3 nucleotide sequence: TGTGCCAGCAGTGGGGGAGGGAACACTGAAGCTTTCTTT.